Listed here is a single TCR beta chain. Its specificity is unknown. Germline V CDR1 and CDR2: SNHLY, FYNNEI. The CDR3 loop spans 14 amino acids. Trimming removed 7 bases at V and 4 bases at J, with 13 bases between. The data derive from a study of long-term antiretroviral therapy in people with HIV. Study as a whole: Some samples came about a decade before the 2015 immediate-ART recommendation, and these were the earliest.

Version v3.0 of the immunoSEQ assay was performed at survey level. Roughly 35,000-55,000 T-cell genomes per sample were the sequencing target. Data came from immunoSEQ multiplex PCR; TCRdb stores just in-frame clones and leaves some out. The top ten clones hold 3% to 3.5% of a sample with tens of thousands of clones, approximately 81% of them seen once. General observations from the study: Versus controls, repertoires in people with HIV had narrower CDR3 length ranges.

This specimen was unsorted PBMCs, taken 1.9 years after starting antiretroviral therapy. The V call is TRBV2, the J call TRBJ2-2, with a possible D match to TRBD1 (6 bases). This receptor was taken from a woman aged 45-60 years with HIV. The CDR3 loop reads CASMRGSGTGELFF. The CDR3 DNA reads as TGTGCCAGCATGAGGGGGAGCGGCACCGGGGAGCTGTTTTTT.